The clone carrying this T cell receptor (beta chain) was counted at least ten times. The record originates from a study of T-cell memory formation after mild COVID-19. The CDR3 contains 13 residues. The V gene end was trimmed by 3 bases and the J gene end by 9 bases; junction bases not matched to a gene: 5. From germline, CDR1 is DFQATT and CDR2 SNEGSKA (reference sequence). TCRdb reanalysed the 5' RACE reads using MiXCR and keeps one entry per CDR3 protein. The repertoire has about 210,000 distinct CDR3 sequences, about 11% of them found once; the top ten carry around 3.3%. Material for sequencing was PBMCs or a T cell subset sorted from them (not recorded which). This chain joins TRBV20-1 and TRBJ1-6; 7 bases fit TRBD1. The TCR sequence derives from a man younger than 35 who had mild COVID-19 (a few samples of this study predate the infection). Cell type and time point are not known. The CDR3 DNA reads TGCAGTGCTAGCTTGCAGGGGGTTTCACCCCTCCACTTT. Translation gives CSASLQGVSPLHF.